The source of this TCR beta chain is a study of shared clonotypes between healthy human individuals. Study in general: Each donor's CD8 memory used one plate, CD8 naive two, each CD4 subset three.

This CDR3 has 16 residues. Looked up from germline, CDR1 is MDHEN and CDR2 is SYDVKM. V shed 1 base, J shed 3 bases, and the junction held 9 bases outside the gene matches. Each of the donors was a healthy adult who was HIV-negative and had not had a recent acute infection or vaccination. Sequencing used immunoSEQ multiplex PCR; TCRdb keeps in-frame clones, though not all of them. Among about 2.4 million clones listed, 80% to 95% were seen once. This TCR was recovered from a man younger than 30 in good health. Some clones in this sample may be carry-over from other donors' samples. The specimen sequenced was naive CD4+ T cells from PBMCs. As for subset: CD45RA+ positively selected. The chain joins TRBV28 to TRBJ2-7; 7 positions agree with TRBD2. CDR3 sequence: CASSLSARGSVYEQYF. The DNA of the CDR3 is TGTGCCAGCAGTTTATCCGCCCGCGGGAGTGTCTACGAGCAGTACTTC.